This TCR beta chain was retrieved from a study of blood T cell repertoires in COVID-19. Repertoires were generated with immunoSEQ multiplex PCR, while TCRdb's copy carries only in-frame clones and drops some. The table includes 80,000 or so clones, about 80% detected once. CDR1 is SGHNT and CDR2 is YYREEE in the germline V gene (reference sequence). Trimming stripped 4 bases from V and 1 base from J, with 9 bases between. The length of the CDR3 is 14 residues. This rearrangement joins TRBV5-4 to TRBJ1-3; D is perhaps TRBD1 (6 bases). Sequencing was performed on peripheral blood. The sequence was obtained from a man aged 45-65 years with active or convalescent COVID-19. CDR3 loop: CASSLRGSGNTIYF. The CDR3, as DNA: TGTGCCAGCAGCCTGAGGGGGTCTGGAAACACCATATATTTT.